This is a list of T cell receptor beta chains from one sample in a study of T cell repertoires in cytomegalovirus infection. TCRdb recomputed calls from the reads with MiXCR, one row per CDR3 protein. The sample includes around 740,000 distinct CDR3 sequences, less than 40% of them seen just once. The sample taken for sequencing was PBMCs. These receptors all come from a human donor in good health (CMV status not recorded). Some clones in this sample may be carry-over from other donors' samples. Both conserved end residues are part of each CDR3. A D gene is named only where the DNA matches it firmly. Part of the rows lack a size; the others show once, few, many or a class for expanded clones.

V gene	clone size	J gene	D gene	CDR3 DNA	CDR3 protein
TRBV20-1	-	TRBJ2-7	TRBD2	TGCAGTGCTAGGCATACCCGTACGGGGGGCTACGAGCAGTACTTC	CSARHTRTGGYEQYF
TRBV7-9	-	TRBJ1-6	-	TGTGCCAGCAGCGCCCACGGGGGCTCGAGGAATTCACCCCTCCACTTT	CASSAHGGSRNSPLHF
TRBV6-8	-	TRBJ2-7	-	TGTGCCAGCAGTCTCCTTAGCGCCTTCTCCTACGAGCAGTACTTC	CASSLLSAFSYEQYF
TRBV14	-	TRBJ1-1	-	TGTGCCAGCAGCCCGTTAGGGCAGGGAGAAGTTGAGGCTTTCTTT	CASSPLGQGEVEAFF
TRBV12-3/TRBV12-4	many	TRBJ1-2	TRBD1	TGTGCCAGCAGTTTAGGTGTGTCCGGGACAGACTATGGCTACACCTTC	CASSLGVSGTDYGYTF
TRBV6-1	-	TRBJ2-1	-	TGTGCCAGCAGCCCCGGGACTCACGCGGCCAATGAGCAGTTCTTC	CASSPGTHAANEQFF
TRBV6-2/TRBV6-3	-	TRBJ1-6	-	TGTGCCAGCAGTTACAACGTATATAATTCACCCCTCCACTTT	CASSYNVYNSPLHF
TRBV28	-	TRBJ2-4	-	TGTGCCAGCAGTAGCCGGGGGAACATTCAGTACTTC	CASSSRGNIQYF
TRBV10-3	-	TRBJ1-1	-	TGTGCCATCAGTGCCAGGGAGCGGGACACTGAAGCTTTCTTT	CAISARERDTEAFF
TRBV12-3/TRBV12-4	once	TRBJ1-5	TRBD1	TGTGCCAGCAGTAGGACAGGGGTTGCGGTTCAGCCCCAGCATTTT	CASSRTGVAVQPQHF
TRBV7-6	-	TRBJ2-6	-	TGTGCCAGCAGCCCACGGACAGTGGGGTCCTCTGGGGCCAACGTCCTGACTTTC	CASSPRTVGSSGANVLTF
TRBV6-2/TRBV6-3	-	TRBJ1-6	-	TGTGCCAGCAAGGGAGACAGGATTTCACCCCTCCACTTT	CASKGDRISPLHF
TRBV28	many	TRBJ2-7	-	TGTGCCAGTAGCCTGGGGACCGGCTTTTTCTACGAGCAGTACTTC	CASSLGTGFFYEQYF
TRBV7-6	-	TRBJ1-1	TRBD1	TGTGCCAGCAGTCAGGGACAGACCAAGAACAATGAAGCTTTCTTT	CASSQGQTKNNEAFF
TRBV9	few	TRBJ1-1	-	TGTGCCAGCAGCGTGGAGGCCATGAACACTGAAGCTTTCTTT	CASSVEAMNTEAFF
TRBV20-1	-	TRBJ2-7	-	TGCAGTGCTAGAGATGGAGGTGGGCTCTACGAGCAGTACTTC	CSARDGGGLYEQYF
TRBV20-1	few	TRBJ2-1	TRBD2	TGCAGTGCTAGAGATACCCCCACTAGCGGAGGATTCTTC	CSARDTPTSGGFF
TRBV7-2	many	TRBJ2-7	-	TGTGCCAGCAGCTTAACGGTCGGCGGGACCTACGAGCAGTACTTC	CASSLTVGGTYEQYF
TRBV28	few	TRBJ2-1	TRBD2	TGTGCCAGCGGTGGGCGGCGGGGGGGCCCCGATGAGCAGTTCTTC	CASGGRRGGPDEQFF
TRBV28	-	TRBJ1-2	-	TGTGCCAGCAGTTATACCCTCGGTGGGGGTGGCTACACCTTC	CASSYTLGGGGYTF
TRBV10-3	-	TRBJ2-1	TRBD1	TGTGCCATCAGTGAGTCGGAAGGGACAGCTTCGAGGTATGAGCAGTTCTTC	CAISESEGTASRYEQFF
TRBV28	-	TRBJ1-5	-	TGTGCCAGCAGAAGGTCAGTCGGGCAGCCCCAGCATTTT	CASRRSVGQPQHF
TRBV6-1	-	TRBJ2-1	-	TGTGCCACCGCGGAGTCCAATGAGCAGTTCTTC	CATAESNEQFF
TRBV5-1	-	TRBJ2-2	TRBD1	TGCGCCAGCAGCTTGCCGGGACAGGGGACCGGGGAGCTGTTTTTT	CASSLPGQGTGELFF
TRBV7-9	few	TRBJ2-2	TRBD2	TGTGCCAGCTCTAACTCCCGGGACAGGATTACTAGCGGGAGTTTCGTCGTCGGGGAGCTGTTTTTT	CASSNSRDRITSGSFVVGELFF
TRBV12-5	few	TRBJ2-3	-	TGTGCTAGTGGGATAAACACAGATACGCAGTATTTT	CASGINTDTQYF
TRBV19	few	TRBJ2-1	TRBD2	TGTGCCAGTAGACGACCGGGGGGGGCCCACAATGAGCAGTTCTTC	CASRRPGGAHNEQFF
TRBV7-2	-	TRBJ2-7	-	TGTGCAAGCAGCTTTAGTAGGGTCGATCAGTACTTC	CASSFSRVDQYF
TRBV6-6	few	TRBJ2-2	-	TGTGCCAGCAGTTACTTGGCGGCAACCGCGAACACCGGGGAGCTGTTTTTT	CASSYLAATANTGELFF
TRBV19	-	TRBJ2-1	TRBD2	TGTGCCATTATCCCTAGCGGGAGGGCCTGGGAGCAGTTCTTC	CAIIPSGRAWEQFF
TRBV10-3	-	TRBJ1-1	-	TGTGCCATCAGTGTTCAGGAAGACACTGAAGCTTTCTTT	CAISVQEDTEAFF
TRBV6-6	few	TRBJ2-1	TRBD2	TGTGCCAGCAGTTCATCCGGGACCGCTAGCGGAGAGCAGTTCTTC	CASSSSGTASGEQFF
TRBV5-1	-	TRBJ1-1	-	TGCGCCAGCAGCAAGCTACAGGTTCTTAACACTGAAGCTTTCTTT	CASSKLQVLNTEAFF
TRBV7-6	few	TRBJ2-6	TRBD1	TGTGCCAGCAGCCGACCCGGGACAGGCGTCCTGACTTTC	CASSRPGTGVLTF
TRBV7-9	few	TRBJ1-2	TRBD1	TGTGCCAGCAGCACAGGACAGGGGGGTGGCTACACCTTC	CASSTGQGGGYTF
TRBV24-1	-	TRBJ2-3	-	TGTGCCACCAGTGATTGGGGGAAGGGGAGCACAGATACGCAGTATTTT	CATSDWGKGSTDTQYF
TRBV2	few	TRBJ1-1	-	TGTGCCAGCAGTCGGACAGACCTTGAAGCTTTCTTT	CASSRTDLEAFF